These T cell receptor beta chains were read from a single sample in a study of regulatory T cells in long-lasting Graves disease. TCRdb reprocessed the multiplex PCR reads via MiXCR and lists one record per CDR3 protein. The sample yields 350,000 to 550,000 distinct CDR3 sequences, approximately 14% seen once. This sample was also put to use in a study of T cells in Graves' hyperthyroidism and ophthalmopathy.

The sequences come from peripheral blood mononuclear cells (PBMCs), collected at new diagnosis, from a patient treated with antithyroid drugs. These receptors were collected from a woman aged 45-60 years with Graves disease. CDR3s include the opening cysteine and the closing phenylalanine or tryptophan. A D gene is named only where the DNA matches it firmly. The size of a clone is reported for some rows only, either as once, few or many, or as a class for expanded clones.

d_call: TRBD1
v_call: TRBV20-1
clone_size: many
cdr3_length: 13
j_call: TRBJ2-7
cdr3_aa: CSAPGQGYYEQYF
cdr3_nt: TGCAGTGCCCCGGGACAGGGGTACTATGAGCAGTACTTC

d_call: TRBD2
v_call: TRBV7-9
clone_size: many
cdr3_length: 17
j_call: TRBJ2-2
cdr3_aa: CASSFPLAGGSTGELFF
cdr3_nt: TGTGCCAGCAGCTTCCCTCTAGCGGGAGGAAGCACCGGGGAGCTGTTTTTT

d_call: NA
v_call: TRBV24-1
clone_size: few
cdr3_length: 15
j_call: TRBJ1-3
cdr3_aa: CATSDLRVSGNTIYF
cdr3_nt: TGTGCCACCAGTGATTTACGGGTCTCTGGAAACACCATATATTTT

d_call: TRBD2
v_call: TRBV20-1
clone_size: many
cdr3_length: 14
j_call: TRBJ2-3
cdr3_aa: CSAPVAGVPDTQYF
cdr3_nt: TGCAGTGCTCCCGTAGCGGGAGTCCCAGATACGCAGTATTTT

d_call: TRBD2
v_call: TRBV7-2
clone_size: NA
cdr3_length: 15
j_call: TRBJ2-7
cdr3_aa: CASSSLAGGFYEQYF
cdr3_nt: TGTGCCAGCAGCTCGCTAGCGGGAGGGTTCTACGAGCAGTACTTC

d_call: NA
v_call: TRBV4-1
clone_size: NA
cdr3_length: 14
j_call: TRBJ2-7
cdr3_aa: CASSQVISSAEQYF
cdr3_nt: TGCGCCAGCAGCCAAGTGATTAGCTCAGCCGAGCAGTACTTC

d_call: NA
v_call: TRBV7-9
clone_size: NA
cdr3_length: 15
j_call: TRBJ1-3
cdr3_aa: CASSFSDSPGNTIYF
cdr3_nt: TGTGCCAGCAGCTTCTCGGACAGTCCTGGAAACACCATATATTTT

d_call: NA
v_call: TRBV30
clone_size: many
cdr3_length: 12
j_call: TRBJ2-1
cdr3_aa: CAWSADYNEQFF
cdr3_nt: TGTGCCTGGAGTGCCGATTACAATGAGCAGTTCTTC

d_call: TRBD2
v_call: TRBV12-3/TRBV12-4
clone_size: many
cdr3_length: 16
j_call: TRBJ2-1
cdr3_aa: CASSLEGREGDNEQFF
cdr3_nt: TGTGCCAGCAGTTTAGAAGGGCGGGAGGGCGACAATGAGCAGTTCTTC

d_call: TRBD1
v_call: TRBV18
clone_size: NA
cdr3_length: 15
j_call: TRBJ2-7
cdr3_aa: CASSPYRTGAYEQYF
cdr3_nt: TGTGCCAGCTCACCCTATAGGACAGGAGCCTACGAGCAGTACTTC

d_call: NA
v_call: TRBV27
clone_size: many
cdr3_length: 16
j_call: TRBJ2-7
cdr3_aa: CASSFRGDSTNYEQYF
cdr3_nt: TGTGCCAGCAGTTTTAGGGGGGACAGCACTAACTACGAGCAGTACTTC

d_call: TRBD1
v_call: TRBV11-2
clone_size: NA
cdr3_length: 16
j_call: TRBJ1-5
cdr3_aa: CASSQDTGTGGQPQHF
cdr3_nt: TGTGCCAGCAGCCAAGATACCGGGACAGGGGGACAGCCCCAGCATTTT

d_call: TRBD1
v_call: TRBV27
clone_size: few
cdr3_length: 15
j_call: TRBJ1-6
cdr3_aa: CASSLGGTGFSPLHF
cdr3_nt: TGTGCCAGCAGCCTGGGGGGGACAGGGTTTTCACCCCTCCACTTT

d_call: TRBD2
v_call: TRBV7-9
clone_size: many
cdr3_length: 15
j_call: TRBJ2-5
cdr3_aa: CASSSSGLGQETQYF
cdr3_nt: TGTGCCAGCAGCTCTAGCGGCTTGGGGCAAGAGACCCAGTACTTC

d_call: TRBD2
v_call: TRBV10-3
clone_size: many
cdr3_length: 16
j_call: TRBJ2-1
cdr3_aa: CAISEASGSGYNEQFF
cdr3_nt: TGTGCCATCAGTGAAGCTAGCGGGAGTGGATACAATGAGCAGTTCTTC

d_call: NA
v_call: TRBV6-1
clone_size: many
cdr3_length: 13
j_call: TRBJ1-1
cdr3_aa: CASRVLGETEAFF
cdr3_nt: TGTGCCAGCAGGGTTCTGGGGGAAACTGAAGCTTTCTTT

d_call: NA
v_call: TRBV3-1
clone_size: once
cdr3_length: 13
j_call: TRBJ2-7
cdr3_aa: CASSQETWYEQYF
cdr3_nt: TGTGCCAGCAGCCAAGAGACTTGGTACGAGCAGTACTTC

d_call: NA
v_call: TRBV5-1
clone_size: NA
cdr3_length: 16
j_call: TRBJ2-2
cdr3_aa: CASRLNPGRYTGELFF
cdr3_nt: TGCGCCAGCAGACTAAATCCGGGACGATACACCGGGGAGCTGTTTTTT

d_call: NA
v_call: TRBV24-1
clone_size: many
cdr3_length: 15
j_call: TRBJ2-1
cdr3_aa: CATSPRLASYNEQFF
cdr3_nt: TGTGCCACCAGTCCCCGCCTAGCCTCCTACAATGAGCAGTTCTTC

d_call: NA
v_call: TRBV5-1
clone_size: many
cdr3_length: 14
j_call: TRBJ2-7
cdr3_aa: CASSLTGSLYEQYF
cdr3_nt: TGCGCCAGCAGCTTGACAGGGTCTCTCTACGAGCAGTACTTC

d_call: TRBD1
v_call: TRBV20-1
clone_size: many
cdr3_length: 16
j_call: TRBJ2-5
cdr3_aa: CSARDPGQEVQETQYF
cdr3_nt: TGCAGTGCTAGAGATCCGGGACAGGAGGTCCAAGAGACCCAGTACTTC

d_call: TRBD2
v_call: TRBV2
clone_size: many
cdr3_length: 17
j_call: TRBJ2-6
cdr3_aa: CASSVWAGVSGANVLTF
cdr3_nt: TGTGCCAGCAGTGTCTGGGCGGGAGTCTCAGGGGCCAACGTCCTGACTTTC

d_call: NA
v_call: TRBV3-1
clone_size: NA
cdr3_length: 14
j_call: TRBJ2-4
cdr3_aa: CASSRTVAKNIQYF
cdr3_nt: TGTGCCAGCAGTCGGACTGTAGCCAAAAACATTCAGTACTTC

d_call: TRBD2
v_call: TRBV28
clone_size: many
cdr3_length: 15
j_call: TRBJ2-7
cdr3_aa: CASTSWGGSFYEQYF
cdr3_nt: TGTGCCAGCACAAGCTGGGGGGGATCCTTTTACGAGCAGTACTTC

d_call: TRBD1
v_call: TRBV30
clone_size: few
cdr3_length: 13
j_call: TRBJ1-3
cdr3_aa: CAGTGVAGNTIYF
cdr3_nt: TGTGCGGGAACAGGGGTTGCTGGAAACACCATATATTTT

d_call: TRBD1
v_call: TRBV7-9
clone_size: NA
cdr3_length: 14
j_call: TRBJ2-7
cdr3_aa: CASSFAGGDYEQYF
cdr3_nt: TGTGCCAGCAGCTTCGCAGGGGGCGATTACGAGCAGTACTTC

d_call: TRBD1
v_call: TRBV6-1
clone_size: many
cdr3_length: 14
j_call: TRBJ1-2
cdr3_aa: CASSEPGQGDGYTF
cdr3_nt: TGTGCCAGCAGTGAACCGGGACAGGGTGATGGCTACACCTTC

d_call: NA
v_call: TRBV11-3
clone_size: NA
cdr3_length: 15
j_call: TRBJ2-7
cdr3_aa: CASSMFRKDYYEQYF
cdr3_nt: TGTGCCAGCAGCATGTTCAGAAAGGATTACTACGAGCAGTACTTC

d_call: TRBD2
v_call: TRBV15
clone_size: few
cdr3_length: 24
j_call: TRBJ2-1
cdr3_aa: CATSRDTPGLAGGPSIPSYNEQFF
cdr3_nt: TGTGCCACCAGCAGAGATACCCCGGGACTAGCGGGAGGGCCCTCAATCCCGTCCTACAATGAGCAGTTCTTC

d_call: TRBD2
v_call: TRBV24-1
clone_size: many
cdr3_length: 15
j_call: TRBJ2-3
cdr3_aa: CATSDYAGVTDTQYF
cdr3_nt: TGTGCCACCAGTGATTATGCGGGAGTTACAGATACGCAGTATTTT

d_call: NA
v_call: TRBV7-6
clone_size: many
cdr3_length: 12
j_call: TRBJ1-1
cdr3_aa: CASSYDGYQAFF
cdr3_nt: TGTGCCAGCAGTTATGACGGCTATCAAGCTTTCTTT

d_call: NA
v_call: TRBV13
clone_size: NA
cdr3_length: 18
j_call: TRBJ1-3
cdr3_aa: CASSLGPTITFSGNTIYF
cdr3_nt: TGTGCCAGCAGCTTAGGCCCCACAATCACCTTCTCTGGAAACACCATATATTTT

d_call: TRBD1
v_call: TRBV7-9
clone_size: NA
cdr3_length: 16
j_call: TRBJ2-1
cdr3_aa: CASRRSGTGFHNEQFF
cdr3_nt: TGTGCCAGCAGACGTTCCGGGACAGGCTTCCACAATGAGCAGTTCTTC

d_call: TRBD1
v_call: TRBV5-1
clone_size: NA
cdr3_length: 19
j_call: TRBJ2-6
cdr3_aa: CASSSYRGRFASGANVLTF
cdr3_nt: TGCGCCAGCAGCTCATACAGGGGGCGATTTGCATCTGGGGCCAACGTCCTGACTTTC

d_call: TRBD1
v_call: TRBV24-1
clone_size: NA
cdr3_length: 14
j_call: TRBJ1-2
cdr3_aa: CATSDPQGPYGYTF
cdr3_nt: TGTGCCACCAGTGACCCACAGGGGCCCTATGGCTACACCTTC

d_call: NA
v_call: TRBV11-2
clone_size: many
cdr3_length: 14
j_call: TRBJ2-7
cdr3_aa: CASSPQTSSYEQYF
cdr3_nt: TGTGCCAGCAGCCCGCAGACGAGCTCCTACGAGCAGTACTTC

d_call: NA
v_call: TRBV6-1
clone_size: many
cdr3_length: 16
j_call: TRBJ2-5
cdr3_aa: CASSEALGAAQETQYF
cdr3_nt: TGTGCCAGCAGTGAAGCGCTGGGGGCCGCACAAGAGACCCAGTACTTC

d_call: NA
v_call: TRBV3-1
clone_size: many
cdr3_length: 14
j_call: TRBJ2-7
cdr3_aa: CASSPTQMSYEQYF
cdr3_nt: TGTGCCAGCAGCCCCACCCAGATGTCCTACGAGCAGTACTTC

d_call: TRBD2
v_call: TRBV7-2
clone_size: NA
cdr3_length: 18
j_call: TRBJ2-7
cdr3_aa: CASSSPGGVGLVFFDQYF
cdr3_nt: TGTGCCAGCAGCTCCCCCGGTGGGGTGGGACTAGTGTTTTTTGATCAGTACTTC

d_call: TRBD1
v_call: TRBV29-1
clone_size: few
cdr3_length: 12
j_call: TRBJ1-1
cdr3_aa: CSVGQGDTEAFF
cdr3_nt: TGCAGCGTGGGACAGGGGGACACTGAAGCTTTCTTT

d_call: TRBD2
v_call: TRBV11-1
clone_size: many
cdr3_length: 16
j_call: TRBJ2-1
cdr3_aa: CASSSTGLAEGDEQFF
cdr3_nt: TGTGCCAGCAGCTCTACTGGACTAGCGGAAGGGGATGAGCAGTTCTTC

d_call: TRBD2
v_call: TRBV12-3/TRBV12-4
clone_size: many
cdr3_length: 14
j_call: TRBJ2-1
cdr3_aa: CASSFRTRYNEQFF
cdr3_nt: TGTGCCAGCAGTTTCCGGACTAGGTACAATGAGCAGTTCTTC

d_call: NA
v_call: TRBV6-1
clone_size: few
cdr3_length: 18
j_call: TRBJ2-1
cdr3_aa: CASSEFIDWTGGGNEQFF
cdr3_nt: TGTGCCAGCAGTGAGTTTATTGATTGGACAGGAGGGGGGAATGAGCAGTTCTTC

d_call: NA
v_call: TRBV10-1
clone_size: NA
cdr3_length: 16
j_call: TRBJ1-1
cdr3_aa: CASSETGGLMNTEAFF
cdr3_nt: TGCGCCAGCAGTGAAACAGGAGGTCTGATGAACACTGAAGCTTTCTTT

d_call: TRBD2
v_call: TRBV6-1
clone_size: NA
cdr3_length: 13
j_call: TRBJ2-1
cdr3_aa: CASRAGQVNEQFF
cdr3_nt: TGTGCCAGCAGAGCGGGGCAAGTGAATGAGCAGTTCTTC

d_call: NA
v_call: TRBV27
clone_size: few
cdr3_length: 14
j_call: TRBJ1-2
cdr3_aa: CASRKQERDYGYTF
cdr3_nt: TGTGCCAGCAGAAAACAGGAGAGGGACTATGGCTACACCTTC

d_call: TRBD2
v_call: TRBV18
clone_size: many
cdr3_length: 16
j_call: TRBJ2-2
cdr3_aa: CASSPRLAVNTGELFF
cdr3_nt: TGTGCCAGCTCACCGAGACTAGCGGTGAACACCGGGGAGCTGTTTTTT

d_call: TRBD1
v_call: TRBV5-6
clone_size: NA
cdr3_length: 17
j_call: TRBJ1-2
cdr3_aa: CASSLGGQGTSNYGYTF
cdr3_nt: TGTGCCAGCAGCTTGGGCGGACAGGGGACTTCTAACTATGGCTACACCTTC

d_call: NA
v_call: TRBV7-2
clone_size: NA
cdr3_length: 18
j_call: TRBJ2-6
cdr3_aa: CASRFILSTVSGANVLTF
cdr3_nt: TGTGCCAGCAGATTCATTCTGTCGACAGTCTCTGGGGCCAACGTCCTGACTTTC

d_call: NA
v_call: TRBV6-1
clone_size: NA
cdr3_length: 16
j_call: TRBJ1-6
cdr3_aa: CASNSGLSVRDSPLHF
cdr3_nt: TGTGCCAGCAACAGTGGACTGTCGGTGCGAGATTCACCCCTCCACTTT

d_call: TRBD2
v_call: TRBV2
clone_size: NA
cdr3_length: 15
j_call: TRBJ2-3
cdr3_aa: CASSAGLALTDTQYF
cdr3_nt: TGTGCCAGCAGTGCGGGACTAGCACTTACAGATACGCAGTATTTT

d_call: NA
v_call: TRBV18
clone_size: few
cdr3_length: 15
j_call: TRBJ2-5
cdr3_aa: CASSPTTGIGETQYF
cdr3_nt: TGTGCCAGCTCACCAACGACAGGAATAGGCGAGACCCAGTACTTC

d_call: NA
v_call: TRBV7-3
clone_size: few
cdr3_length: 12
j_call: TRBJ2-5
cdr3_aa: CASSRLGETQYF
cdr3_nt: TGTGCCAGCAGCCGCCTCGGAGAGACCCAGTACTTC

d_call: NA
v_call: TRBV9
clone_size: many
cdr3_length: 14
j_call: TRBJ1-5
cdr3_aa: CASSGDGSNQPQHF
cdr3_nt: TGTGCCAGCAGCGGGGACGGTAGCAATCAGCCCCAGCATTTT

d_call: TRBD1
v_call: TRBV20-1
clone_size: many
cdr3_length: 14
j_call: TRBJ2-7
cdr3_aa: CSAREGQGFYEQYF
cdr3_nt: TGCAGTGCTAGAGAGGGACAGGGATTCTACGAGCAGTACTTC